Listed here are 27 T cell receptor beta chains from one sample, sequenced in a study of technical replicates of blood from a handful of donors. TCRdb's copy holds only in-frame clones and misses some; the assay was immunoSEQ multiplex PCR. The table lists around 83,000 clones, approximately 94% of them singletons. Sequenced: T cells isolated from PBMCs. The receptors come from a human donor in good health.

This clone has a handful of counts. The rearrangement joins TRBV10-3 to TRBJ1-1; D is unresolved. V lost 6 bases and J 6 bases, leaving 11 bases between the germline ends. CDR1 is ENHRY, CDR2 SYGVKD, per germline. The CDR3 sequence is 12 residues long. CDR3 region: CAIRELGSEAFF. DNA for the CDR3: TGTGCCATCAGAGAATTGGGCTCTGAAGCTTTCTTT.

The V and J genes are TRBV10-3 and TRBJ1-1; D not certain. CDR1 is ENHRY and CDR2 is SYGVKD in the germline V gene. The V and J ends lost 4 bases and 5 bases respectively, with 11 bases between them. The CDR3 has 13 residues. CDR3 coding DNA: TGTGCCATCAGTGGGCCCAGAGGGACTGAAGCTTTCTTT. Encoded protein: CAISGPRGTEAFF.

The rearrangement uses TRBV9 and TRBJ2-7; 8 bases are a match to TRBD2. The germline V gene encodes CDR1 SGDLS and CDR2 YYNGEE. The CDR3 length is 14 residues. V lost 2 bases, J lost 2 bases, and 3 bases stayed unmatched. The CDR3 here is CASSVSGAAYEQYF. The CDR3 DNA reads as TGTGCCAGCAGCGTTAGCGGGGCCGCCTACGAGCAGTACTTC.

This clone was counted only a few times. This chain connects TRBV19 to TRBJ1-1; D call uncertain. The V gene's germline CDR1 is LNHDA and CDR2 SQIVND (reference sequence). The V and J ends lost 3 bases and 10 bases respectively, with 12 bases between them. CDR3 size: 12 residues. This chain's CDR3 is CASSIVSTIAFF. CDR3 coding DNA: TGTGCCAGTAGTATCGTTAGTACTATAGCTTTCTTT.

The chain links TRBV7-9 to TRBJ1-2, with 7 bases matching TRBD1. Germline assignment: CDR1 SEHNR and CDR2 FQNEAQ (reference sequence). The CDR3 extends over 12 amino acids. The trim removed 5 bases at V and 8 bases at J, leaving 5 bases unmatched. The CDR3 DNA is TGTGCCAGCAGCCCAAGGGGACAGGGCTACACCTTC. It translates to CASSPRGQGYTF.

This sequence joins TRBV2 and TRBJ2-3; D is undetermined. CDR1 and CDR2 from the germline V gene are SNHLY and FYNNEI. Trimming left V 4 bases short and J 0 bases short, with 14 bases between. The CDR3 spans 16 residues. This CDR3 is CASSVHRATSTDTQYF. The CDR3 DNA is TGTGCCAGCAGTGTACACAGAGCTACTAGCACAGATACGCAGTATTTT. Using reference TRBV2 and TRBJ2-3 for the parts outside the CDR3, the full variable domain is EPEVTQTPSHQVTQMGQEVILRCVPISNHLYFYWYRQILGQKVEFLVSFYNNEISEKSEIFDDQFSVERPDGSNFTLKIRSTKLEDSAMYFCASSVHRATSTDTQYFGPGTRLTVL.

The chain links TRBV11-3 to TRBJ2-6; D gene uncertain. From germline, CDR1 is SGHNT and CDR2 YENEEA. The CDR3 contains 15 residues. Trimming shortened V by 6 bases and J by 0 bases, and 9 bases separated the two germline ends. The CDR3, as DNA: TGTGCCAGCAGTCGAGGCATCTCTGGGGCCAACGTCCTGACTTTC. Translation: CASSRGISGANVLTF.

V is TRBV5-6 and J is TRBJ2-2; 7 bases map to TRBD2. The CDR3 runs to 13 residues. Per germline, CDR1 SGHDT and CDR2 YYEEEE. The V gene end was trimmed by 3 bases and the J gene end by 5 bases; junction bases not matched to a gene: 1. Here the CDR3 reads CASSWRETGELFF. CDR3 in DNA: TGTGCCAGCAGCTGGCGGGAGACCGGGGAGCTGTTTTTT.

The DNA for the CDR3 is TGCGCCAGCAGCTTTACTACGGGCACCGGGGAGCTGTTTTTT. This codes for CASSFTTGTGELFF. The chain joins TRBV5-1 to TRBJ2-2, with unresolved D. The V end was cut by 2 bases, the J end by 4 bases, with 9 bases between. CDR1 SGHRS and CDR2 YFSETQ come from the germline V gene. The CDR3 consists of 14 residues. The full variable domain, with the rest looked up from reference TRBV5-1 and TRBJ2-2, is KAGVTQTPRYLIKTRGQQVTLSCSPISGHRSVSWYQQTPGQGLQFLFEYFSETQRNKGNFPGRFSGRQFSNSRSEMNVSTLELGDSALYLCASSFTTGTGELFFGEGSRLTVL.

V usage is TRBV27 and J usage is TRBJ2-7; 8 bases match TRBD2. The germline V gene has CDR1 MNHEY and CDR2 SMNVEV (reference sequence). Trimming removed 10 bases from V and 2 bases from J; junction bases left unmatched: 4. The CDR3 length is 12 residues. CDR3 sequence: CATGRGAYEQYF. Written as DNA, the CDR3 is TGTGCCACAGGGCGGGGGGCCTACGAGCAGTACTTC.

The rearrangement uses TRBV6-1 and TRBJ2-7; TRBD2 matches at 10 bases. Germline V gives CDR1 MNHNS, CDR2 SASEGT. The CDR3 has 13 amino acids. Losses at the gene ends were 7 bases for V and 4 bases for J; bases not matched to a gene: 4. The CDR3 spells CASNSGGAYEQYF. CDR3 DNA sequence: TGTGCCAGCAACAGCGGGGGGGCGTACGAGCAGTACTTC.

The gene calls are TRBV4-1 and TRBJ1-5; no reliable D call. The CDR3 runs to 17 residues. The V end was cut by 0 bases, the J end by 0 bases, with 12 bases between. In germline, CDR1 is MGHRA, CDR2 YSYEKL. CDR3 sequence (DNA): TGCGCCAGCAGCCAAGATATAACAGAGTATAGCAATCAGCCCCAGCATTTT. Translated: CASSQDITEYSNQPQHF.

The genes are TRBV6-5 and TRBJ2-3, with 7 positions matching TRBD2. The CDR3 length is 13 residues. The germline gives CDR1 MNHEY, CDR2 SVGAGI. The V and J ends lost 5 bases and 11 bases, in that order; junction bases with no gene match: 10. CDR3 nucleotide sequence: TGTGCCAGCAGTGATAAAGGACTAGGAAGGCAGTATTTT. Its protein is CASSDKGLGRQYF.

The chain employs TRBV6-6 and TRBJ2-5; possibly TRBD2 for D (5 bases). The V end was cut by 8 bases, the J end by 7 bases, with 17 bases between. Germline values: CDR1 MNHNY, CDR2 SVGAGI (reference sequence). CDR3 size: 13 residues. CDR3 DNA: TGTGCCAGCCAAAAAGGGAGCCTGTGGACCCAGTACTTC. It encodes CASQKGSLWTQYF.

This chain uses TRBV28 with TRBJ1-5; the D gene is possibly TRBD1 (5 bases). Germline V gives CDR1 MDHEN, CDR2 SYDVKM. The CDR3 sequence is 14 residues long. Trimming shortened V by 2 bases and J by 5 bases, and 10 bases separated the two germline ends. CDR3 in DNA: TGTGCCAGCAGTTTAAAAGGGGCCTATCAGCCCCAGCATTTT. This codes for CASSLKGAYQPQHF.

This sequence joins TRBV25-1 and TRBJ2-2; 7 bases are a match to TRBD2. Per the germline V gene, CDR1 is MGHDK and CDR2 is SYGVNS. The CDR3 is 17 residues long. Trimming cost V 1 base and J 6 bases; bases outside gene matches: 11. The DNA of the CDR3 is TGTGCCAGCAGTGAATTTAGGGCGGGAGTCCTTTCCGGGGAGCTGTTTTTT. This sequence encodes CASSEFRAGVLSGELFF.

This rearrangement joins TRBV6-1 to TRBJ2-7; D is unclear. The CDR3 has 13 residues. Germline CDR1 reads MNHNS; CDR2 reads SASEGT. V lost 7 bases and J 2 bases, leaving 12 bases between the germline ends. The CDR3 sequence: CASNLTPTYEQYF. Written as DNA, the CDR3 is TGTGCCAGCAATCTGACACCTACCTACGAGCAGTACTTC.

This sequence joins TRBV18 and TRBJ1-4; D remains unclear. The length of the CDR3 is 14 residues. Germline assignment: CDR1 KGHSH and CDR2 LQKENI. V was shortened by 2 bases and J by 8 bases, with 12 bases between the two germline ends. In DNA form, the CDR3 reads TGTGCCAGCTCACCAGGAGAGGGAAGGGAAAAACTGTTTTTT. Translating gives CASSPGEGREKLFF.

The table lists this clone with a count of one. V and J are TRBV28 and TRBJ1-4; D not resolved. The germline gives CDR1 MDHEN, CDR2 SYDVKM. Between the trimmed V and J ends, which lost 5 bases and 0 bases, there was a span of 10 bases. The CDR3 is 15 residues long. The CDR3 reads CASSTKGATNEKLFF. As DNA, the CDR3 is TGTGCCAGCAGTACCAAGGGAGCAACTAATGAAAAACTGTTTTTT.

The CDR3 is CASRQGTGNTIYF. DNA of the CDR3: TGTGCCAGCAGGCAGGGAACTGGAAACACCATATATTTT. The chain carries TRBV27 and TRBJ1-3; D is possibly TRBD1 (5 bases). Germline CDR1 reads MNHEY; CDR2 reads SMNVEV (reference sequence). With 6 bases removed from V and 2 bases from J, the gap between germline ends came to 8 bases. The CDR3 is made up of 13 amino acids.

The chain links TRBV11-1 to TRBJ1-1; maybe TRBD1 (5 bases). This CDR3 is 13 amino acids long. Trimming stripped 4 bases from V and 2 bases from J, with 8 bases between. Germline V CDR1 and CDR2: SGHAT, FQDESV (reference sequence). Here the CDR3 reads CASSSGGNTEAFF. CDR3 DNA sequence: TGTGCCAGCAGCTCCGGGGGTAACACTGAAGCTTTCTTT.

The rearrangement uses TRBV28 and TRBJ2-6, with D maybe TRBD1 (6 bases). The CDR3 totals 15 residues. V was cut by 6 bases and J by 0 bases, with 9 bases left in between. Germline CDR1 is MDHEN and CDR2 is SYDVKM. CDR3 sequence reads: CASRPGASGANVLTF. In DNA form, the CDR3 reads TGTGCCAGCAGACCAGGGGCCTCTGGGGCCAACGTCCTGACTTTC.

V usage is TRBV29-1 and J usage is TRBJ2-1; D might be TRBD1 (7 bases). V dropped 0 bases and J dropped 3 bases, with 15 bases sitting between them. Germline-derived CDR1 and CDR2 are SQVTM and ANQGSEA. The CDR3 extends over 16 amino acids. CDR3 DNA sequence: TGCAGCGTTGAAGATGCGGGACAGTATATCTACAATGAGCAGTTCTTC. This gives the protein CSVEDAGQYIYNEQFF.

The CDR3 region is CASSLQGNEKLFF. The DNA of the CDR3 is TGTGCCAGCAGTCTTCAGGGTAATGAAAAACTGTTTTTT. The chain uses TRBV6-5 and TRBJ1-4; D possibly corresponds to TRBD1 (5 bases). This CDR3 has 13 amino acids. Looked up from germline, CDR1 is MNHEY and CDR2 is SVGAGI. Trimming removed 5 bases at V and 4 bases at J, with 8 bases between.

The chain has TRBV7-6 and TRBJ1-2; 9 positions match TRBD1. J gave up 2 bases and V 5 bases, and 15 bases lay outside the gene matches. The CDR3 extends over 18 amino acids. CDR1 is SGHVS, CDR2 FNYEAQ, per germline. CDR3 residues: CASSHDLTGTGSNYGYTF. The CDR3 nucleotides read TGTGCCAGCAGCCACGACCTGACCGGGACAGGGTCCAACTATGGCTACACCTTC. Drawing the rest from reference TRBV7-6 and TRBJ1-2, the complete variable domain is GAGVSQSPRYKVTKRGQDVALRCDPISGHVSLYWYRQALGQGPEFLTYFNYEAQQDKSGLPNDRFSAERPEGSISTLTIQRTEQRDSAMYRCASSHDLTGTGSNYGYTFGSGTRLTVV.

This clone was observed a few times. The rearrangement uses TRBV12-5 and TRBJ2-7, with 7 bases lining up with TRBD1. The V gene's germline CDR1 is LGHNT and CDR2 FRNRAP. V lost 2 bases to trimming and J lost 0 bases; unmatched junction nucleotides: 7. The CDR3 length is 16 residues. Here the CDR3 reads CASGLRFGTDSYEQYF. The CDR3 DNA is TGTGCTAGTGGTTTGAGGTTTGGGACAGACTCCTACGAGCAGTACTTC.

This chain links TRBV5-6 with TRBJ2-7; possible D gene TRBD2, 6 bases. Germline V gene lookup returns CDR1 SGHDT and CDR2 YYEEEE. This CDR3 has 15 amino acids. Trimming left V 0 bases short and J 5 bases short, with 15 bases between. CDR3 in amino acids: CASSLAARDSNEQYF. The CDR3 DNA sequence: TGTGCCAGCAGCTTGGCGGCCAGGGACTCAAACGAGCAGTACTTC.